This T cell receptor beta chain was sequenced for a study of T cell repertoires in cytomegalovirus infection. Study background: Public TCR beta signatures were indicative of both CMV infection and a matching HLA type. Study-level results: HLA-C-restricted CMV clonotypes gave the most frequent clonotype in two of eight donors.

Germline CDR1 and CDR2: LNHDA and SQIVND (reference sequence). The CDR3 has 14 residues. V dropped 7 bases and J dropped 7; count of bases not matched to a gene: 10. MiXCR, applied by TCRdb to the reads, yields one record per CDR3 protein. The data show hundreds of thousands of distinct CDR3 sequences, 33% seen once. The sample holds a few counts of this clonotype. Its target is not known. The V call is TRBV19, the J call TRBJ2-1, with 7 nucleotides matching TRBD2. This clonotype was obtained from a human donor in good health (CMV status not recorded). Some clones in this sample may be carry-over from other donors' samples. Material: cultured PBMCs, obtained from culture after CMV antigen stimulation. Here the CDR3 reads CASTLRTGGNEQFF. The CDR3 DNA reads as TGTGCCAGTACCCTCCGGACCGGGGGGAATGAGCAGTTCTTC.